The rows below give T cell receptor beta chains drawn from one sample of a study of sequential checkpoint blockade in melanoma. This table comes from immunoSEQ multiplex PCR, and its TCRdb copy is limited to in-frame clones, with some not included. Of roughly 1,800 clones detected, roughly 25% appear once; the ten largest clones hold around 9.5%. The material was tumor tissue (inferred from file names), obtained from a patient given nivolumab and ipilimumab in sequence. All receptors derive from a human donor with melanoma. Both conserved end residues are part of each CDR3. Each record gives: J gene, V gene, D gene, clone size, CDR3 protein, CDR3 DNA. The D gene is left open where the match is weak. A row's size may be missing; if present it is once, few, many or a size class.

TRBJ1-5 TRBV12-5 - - CASALGGRVQPQHF TGTGCTAGTGCCCTTGGGGGGAGGGTTCAGCCCCAGCATTTT
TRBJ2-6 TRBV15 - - CATRGGLSGANVLTF TGTGCCACCCGTGGGGGGTTGTCTGGGGCCAACGTCCTGACTTTC
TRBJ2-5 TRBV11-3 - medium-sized CASSGPPSSQETQYF TGTGCCAGCAGCGGTCCCCCTAGCAGCCAAGAGACCCAGTACTTC
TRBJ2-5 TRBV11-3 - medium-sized CASSPDFNNQETQYF TGTGCCAGCAGCCCCGACTTTAACAACCAAGAGACCCAGTACTTC
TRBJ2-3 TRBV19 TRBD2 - CASSIAGTSADTQYF TGTGCCAGTAGTATAGCCGGGACTAGTGCAGATACGCAGTATTTT
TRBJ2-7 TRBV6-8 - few CASSYLLGYEQYF TGTGCCAGCAGTTACCTACTGGGCTACGAGCAGTACTTC
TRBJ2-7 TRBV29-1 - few CSVVRSRTIYEQYF TGCAGCGTTGTTAGGTCCAGGACGATCTACGAGCAGTACTTC
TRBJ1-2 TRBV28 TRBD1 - CASTFRDRHYGYTF TGTGCCAGCACCTTCCGGGACAGGCACTATGGCTACACCTTC
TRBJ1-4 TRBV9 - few CASSPRIFYEKLFF TGTGCCAGCAGTCCCCGGATTTTTTATGAAAAACTGTTTTTT
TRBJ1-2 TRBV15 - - CATSRDPREGHYGYTF TGTGCCACCAGCAGAGACCCTCGAGAGGGACACTATGGCTACACCTTC
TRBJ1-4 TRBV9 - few CASSAQGIGEKLFF TGTGCCAGCAGCGCACAGGGTATTGGGGAAAAACTGTTTTTT
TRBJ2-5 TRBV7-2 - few CASSLNQAETQYF TGTGCCAGCAGCTTAAATCAGGCGGAGACCCAGTACTTC
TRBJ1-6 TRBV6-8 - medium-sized CASSDSTGLGSPLHF TGTGCCAGCAGTGACTCTACAGGGCTAGGTTCACCCCTCCACTTT
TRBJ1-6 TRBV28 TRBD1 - CAIPSGQGGSPLHF TGTGCCATCCCATCGGGACAGGGTGGTTCACCCCTCCACTTT
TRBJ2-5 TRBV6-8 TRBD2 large CAIRTSGGGQETQYF TGTGCCATCAGAACTAGCGGCGGGGGGCAAGAGACCCAGTACTTC
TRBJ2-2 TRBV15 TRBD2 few CATSRAGGTTGELFF TGTGCCACCAGCAGAGCGGGGGGAACAACCGGGGAGCTGTTTTTT
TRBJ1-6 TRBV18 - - CASSRKHDNSPLHF TGTGCCAGCTCACGGAAGCATGATAATTCACCCCTCCACTTT